Presented here are 2 T cell receptor beta chains from one specimen sequenced in a study of blood T cell repertoires in COVID-19. Profiling relied on immunoSEQ multiplex PCR, and the TCRdb table lists in-frame clones only, not all of them. The sample has some 110,000 clones, about 89% seen once. Input material: peripheral blood. These receptors originate from a human donor in a cohort sampled during active COVID-19.

This clone has only one observation. This chain uses TRBV25-1 with TRBJ2-7; 10 bases map to TRBD1. J was trimmed by 3 bases and V by 4 bases; bases with no gene match: 3. The CDR3 covers 14 residues. Per the germline V gene, CDR1 is MGHDK and CDR2 is SYGVNS. CDR3 in amino acids: CASSARTGGYEQYF. In DNA form, the CDR3 reads TGTGCCAGCAGTGCCCGGACAGGGGGCTACGAGCAGTACTTC.

V is TRBV3-1 (or the pseudogene TRBV3-2) and J is TRBJ2-7, with TRBD2 identical over 8 bases. With V trimmed by 3 bases and J by 5 bases, 6 bases remained unmatched. The CDR3 is 14 amino acids. The V gene's germline CDR1 is LGHDT and CDR2 YNNKEL (reference sequence). The CDR3 DNA reads as TGTGCCAGCAGCCATGTCGGGCGGGGGGACGAGCAGTACTTC. It translates to CASSHVGRGDEQYF.